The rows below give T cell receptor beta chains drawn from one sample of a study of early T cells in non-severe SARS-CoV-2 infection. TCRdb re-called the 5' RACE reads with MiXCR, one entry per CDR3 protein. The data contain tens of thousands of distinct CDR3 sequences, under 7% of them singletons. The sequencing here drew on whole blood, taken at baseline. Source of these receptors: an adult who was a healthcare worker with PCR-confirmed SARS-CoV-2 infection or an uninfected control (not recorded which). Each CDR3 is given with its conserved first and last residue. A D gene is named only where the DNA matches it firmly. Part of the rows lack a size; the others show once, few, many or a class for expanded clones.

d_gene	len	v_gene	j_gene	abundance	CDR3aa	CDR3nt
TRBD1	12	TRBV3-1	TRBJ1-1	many	CASSFRQGKAFF	TGTGCCAGCAGCTTCCGACAGGGGAAAGCTTTCTTT
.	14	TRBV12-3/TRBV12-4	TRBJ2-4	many	CASSWDGTKNIQYF	TGTGCCAGCAGTTGGGACGGGACCAAAAACATTCAGTACTTC
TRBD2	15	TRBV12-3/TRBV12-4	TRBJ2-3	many	CASSLLAGGEDTQYF	TGTGCCAGCAGTTTATTAGCGGGAGGGGAAGATACGCAGTATTTT
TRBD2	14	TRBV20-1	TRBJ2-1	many	CSARGLAETNEQFF	TGCAGTGCTAGAGGACTAGCAGAAACCAATGAGCAGTTCTTC
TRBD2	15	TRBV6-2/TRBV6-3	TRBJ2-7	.	CASSDRLASSYEQYF	TGTGCCAGCAGTGACAGACTAGCGTCCTCCTACGAGCAGTACTTC
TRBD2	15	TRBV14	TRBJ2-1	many	CASSRTSGAYNEQFF	TGTGCCAGCAGCCGGACTAGCGGAGCCTACAATGAGCAGTTCTTC
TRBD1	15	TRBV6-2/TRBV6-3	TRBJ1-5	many	CASSLTGGSNQPQHF	TGTGCCAGCAGCTTAACAGGGGGTAGCAATCAGCCCCAGCATTTT
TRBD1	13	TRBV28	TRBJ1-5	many	CASRGDRGQPQHF	TGTGCCAGCAGAGGGGACAGGGGTCAGCCCCAGCATTTT
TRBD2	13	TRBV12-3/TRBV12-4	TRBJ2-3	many	CASYSGITDTQYF	TGTGCCAGCTATAGCGGGATTACAGATACGCAGTATTTT
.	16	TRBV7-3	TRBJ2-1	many	CASSYTLAWVYNEQFF	TGTGCCAGCAGCTACACCCTAGCCTGGGTTTACAATGAGCAGTTCTTC
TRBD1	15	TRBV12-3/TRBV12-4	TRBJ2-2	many	CASSLAGQGTGELFF	TGTGCCAGCAGTTTAGCGGGACAGGGAACCGGGGAGCTGTTTTTT
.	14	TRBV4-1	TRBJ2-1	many	CASSREPSVNEQFF	TGCGCCAGCAGCCGAGAACCCAGCGTGAATGAGCAGTTCTTC
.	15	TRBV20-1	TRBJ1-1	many	CSAHWTVGMNTEAFF	TGCAGTGCCCACTGGACAGTCGGTATGAACACTGAAGCTTTCTTT
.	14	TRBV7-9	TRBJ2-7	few	CASSLAPQKYEQYF	TGTGCCAGCAGCTTAGCGCCCCAGAAGTACGAGCAGTACTTC
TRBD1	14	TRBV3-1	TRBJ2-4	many	CASSPWDREDIQYF	TGTGCCAGCAGCCCCTGGGACAGGGAGGACATTCAGTACTTC
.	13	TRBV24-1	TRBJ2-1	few	CATAGSEWDEQFF	TGTGCCACCGCAGGGTCGGAATGGGATGAGCAGTTCTTC
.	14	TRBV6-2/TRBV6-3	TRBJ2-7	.	CASIGAGSSYEQYF	TGTGCCAGCATTGGGGCCGGGAGCTCCTACGAGCAGTACTTC
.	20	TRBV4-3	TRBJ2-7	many	CASSLSITRGMGGEAYEQYF	TGCGCCAGCAGCCTATCAATAACGAGGGGAATGGGCGGGGAAGCCTACGAGCAGTACTTC
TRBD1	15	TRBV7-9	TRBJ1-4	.	CASSRQGAYNEKLFF	TGTGCCAGCAGTCGTCAGGGGGCTTATAATGAAAAACTGTTTTTT
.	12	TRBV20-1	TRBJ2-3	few	CSATDKADTQYF	TGCAGTGCTACGGACAAGGCAGATACGCAGTATTTT
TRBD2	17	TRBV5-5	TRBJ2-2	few	CASSLVGAGANTGELFF	TGTGCCAGCAGCTTGGTCGGTGCGGGAGCGAACACCGGGGAGCTGTTTTTT
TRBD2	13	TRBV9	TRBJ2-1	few	CASKRGRGNEQFF	TGTGCCAGCAAACGCGGGAGGGGAAATGAGCAGTTCTTC
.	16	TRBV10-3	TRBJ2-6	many	CAIMDRKPSGANVLTF	TGTGCCATCATGGATCGTAAGCCCTCTGGGGCCAACGTCCTGACTTTC
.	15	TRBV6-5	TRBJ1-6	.	CASSYTETGDSPLHF	TGTGCCAGCAGTTACACAGAGACCGGGGATTCACCCCTCCACTTT
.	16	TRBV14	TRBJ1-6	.	CASSQETGHNNSPLHF	TGTGCCAGCAGCCAAGAGACAGGCCATAATAATTCACCCCTCCACTTT
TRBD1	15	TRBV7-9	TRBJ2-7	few	CASSLRTGTFYEQYF	TGTGCCAGCAGCCTTAGGACAGGGACGTTCTACGAGCAGTACTTC
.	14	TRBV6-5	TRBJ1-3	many	CASSYKGSGNTIYF	TGTGCCAGCAGTTACAAAGGCTCTGGAAACACCATATATTTT
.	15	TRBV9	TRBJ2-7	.	CASSVDHEGIYEQYF	TGTGCCAGCAGCGTAGACCATGAGGGTATCTACGAGCAGTACTTC
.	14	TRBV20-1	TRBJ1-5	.	CSAGTGRSNQPQHF	TGCAGTGCTGGGACGGGGCGGAGCAATCAGCCCCAGCATTTT
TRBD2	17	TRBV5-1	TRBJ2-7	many	CASTMGRTSVETYEQHF	TGCGCCAGCACGATGGGCAGGACTAGCGTGGAAACCTACGAGCAGCACTTC
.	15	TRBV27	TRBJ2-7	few	CASSLFRGRYYEQYF	TGTGCCAGCAGTCTTTTTCGGGGGCGATACTACGAGCAGTACTTC
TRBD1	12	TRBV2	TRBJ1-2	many	CARGQGNYGYTF	TGTGCCAGAGGACAGGGAAACTATGGCTACACCTTC
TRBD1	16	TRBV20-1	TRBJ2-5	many	CSAYYFGQGTKETQYF	TGCAGTGCTTACTACTTCGGACAGGGAACTAAAGAGACCCAGTACTTC
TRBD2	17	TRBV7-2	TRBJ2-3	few	CASSSTRTSGRTDTQYF	TGTGCCAGCAGCTCTACTAGGACTAGCGGGAGGACAGATACGCAGTATTTT
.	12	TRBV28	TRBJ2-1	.	CASSLRQAEQFF	TGTGCCAGCAGTTTACGACAGGCTGAGCAGTTCTTC
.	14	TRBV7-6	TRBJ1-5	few	CASSETERNQPQHF	TGTGCCAGCAGCGAGACAGAGCGCAATCAGCCCCAGCATTTT
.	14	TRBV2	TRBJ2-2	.	CASRGSANTGELFF	TGTGCCAGCAGGGGGTCCGCGAACACCGGGGAGCTGTTTTTT
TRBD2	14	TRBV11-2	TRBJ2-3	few	CASSIGLAPDTQYF	TGTGCCAGCAGCATCGGACTAGCCCCAGATACGCAGTATTTT
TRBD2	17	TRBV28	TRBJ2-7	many	CASSAGLAGGKSYEQYF	TGTGCCAGCAGCGCGGGACTAGCGGGAGGCAAGTCCTACGAGCAGTACTTC
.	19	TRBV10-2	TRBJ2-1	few	CASSGVAASGNRGYNEQFF	TGCGCCAGCAGCGGGGTGGCAGCTAGCGGGAACAGGGGGTACAATGAGCAGTTCTTC
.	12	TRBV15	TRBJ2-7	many	CATSSNNYEQYF	TGTGCCACCAGCAGTAATAACTACGAGCAGTACTTC
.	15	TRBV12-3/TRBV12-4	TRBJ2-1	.	CASSTRGAGYNEQFF	TGTGCCAGCAGTACCCGGGGGGCTGGGTACAATGAGCAGTTCTTC
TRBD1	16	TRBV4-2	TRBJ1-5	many	CASSQEMGQGVQPQHF	TGTGCCAGCAGCCAAGAAATGGGTCAGGGGGTTCAGCCCCAGCATTTT
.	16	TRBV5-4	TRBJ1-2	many	CASSLEDSSEWAGYTF	TGTGCCAGCAGCTTGGAAGATAGCTCCGAATGGGCTGGCTACACCTTC
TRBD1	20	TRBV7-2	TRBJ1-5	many	CASSPEMGWGQGQSNQPQHF	TGTGCCAGCAGCCCTGAAATGGGATGGGGACAGGGACAGAGCAATCAGCCCCAGCATTTT
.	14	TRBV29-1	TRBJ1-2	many	CSAQSSTDNYGYTF	TGCAGCGCTCAATCCTCGACAGACAACTATGGCTACACCTTC
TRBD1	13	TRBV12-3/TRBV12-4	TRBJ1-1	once	CASSKQGGTEAFF	TGTGCCAGCAGCAAGCAGGGGGGCACTGAAGCTTTCTTT
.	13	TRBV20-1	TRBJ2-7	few	CSARDTVTYEQYF	TGCAGTGCTAGGGACACGGTAACCTACGAGCAGTACTTC
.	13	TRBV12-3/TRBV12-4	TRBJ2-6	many	CASSLDGANVLTF	TGTGCCAGCAGTTTGGATGGGGCCAACGTCCTGACTTTC
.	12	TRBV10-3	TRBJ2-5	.	CAMGAGKETQYF	TGTGCCATGGGGGCGGGGAAAGAGACCCAGTACTTC
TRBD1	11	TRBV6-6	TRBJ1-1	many	CASSRDSKAFF	TGTGCCAGCAGCCGGGACAGTAAAGCTTTCTTT
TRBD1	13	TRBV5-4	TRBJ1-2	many	CASSLGDRAGYTF	TGTGCCAGCAGCTTGGGAGACAGGGCTGGCTACACCTTC
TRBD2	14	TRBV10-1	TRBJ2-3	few	CASSRTSSLDTQYF	TGCGCCAGCTCCCGGACTAGCTCCCTGGATACGCAGTATTTT
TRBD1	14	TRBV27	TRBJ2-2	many	CASRDRGLTGELFF	TGTGCCAGCAGGGACAGGGGGCTCACCGGGGAGCTGTTTTTT